The 5 T cell receptor beta chains below all came from one sample that was sequenced in a study of T cells after yellow fever vaccination. Each CDR3 protein is one row after TCRdb ran MiXCR on the 5' RACE reads. The sample comprises 400,000 or so distinct CDR3 sequences, around 6.5% of which are singletons, and roughly 15% rests with the top ten. This specimen was PBMCs, taken 5 days after the yellow fever booster vaccination. The receptors shown here come from a man aged 25 to 40 who received the YFV17D yellow fever vaccine.

This clonotype was seen only a few times. The CDR3 here is CASSYAGGLGETQYF. CDR3 bases: TGTGCCAGCAGTTACGCGGGAGGGCTTGGAGAGACCCAGTACTTC. The chain carries TRBV6-5 and TRBJ2-5; 9 positions match TRBD2. CDR1 is MNHEY and CDR2 is SVGAGI in the germline V gene. The CDR3 has 15 residues. V shed 2 bases, J shed 4 bases, and the junction held 5 bases outside the gene matches.

The rearrangement links TRBV2 to TRBJ2-1; 9 nucleotides align to TRBD2. This CDR3 is 15 amino acids long. Trimming at V came to 6 bases and at J to 4 bases, leaving 7 bases not matched to a gene. From germline, CDR1 is SNHLY and CDR2 FYNNEI. This CDR3 reads CASSDSGSWYNEQFF. CDR3 DNA: TGTGCCAGCAGCGATAGCGGGAGTTGGTACAATGAGCAGTTCTTC.

This clonotype has more than one count but fewer than ten. The chain recombines TRBV4-2 with TRBJ2-5; either TRBD1 or TRBD2 may fit D (5 bases each). This CDR3 has 15 amino acids. Germline V CDR1 and CDR2: LGHNA, YNFKEQ. V shed 3 bases and J shed 7 bases, with 18 bases lying between them. The CDR3 is CASSHERDPGRTQYF. In DNA form, the CDR3 reads TGTGCCAGCAGCCATGAACGGGACCCGGGGCGGACCCAGTACTTC.

This clonotype was seen repeatedly, ten times or more. The chain carries TRBV14 and TRBJ2-1, with D tentatively TRBD2 (6 bases). V lost 0 bases to trimming and J lost 9 bases, with 12 bases between them. Per the germline V gene, CDR1 is SGHDN and CDR2 is FVKESK. The CDR3 is 14 amino acids. CDR3 sequence reads: CASSQDGPAGEQFF. As DNA, the CDR3 is TGTGCCAGCAGCCAAGACGGTCCAGCGGGTGAGCAGTTCTTC.

This sequence joins TRBV6-2 or TRBV6-3 and TRBJ1-2, with no clear D. V was shortened by 2 bases and J by 7 bases, with 11 bases between the two germline ends. This CDR3 has 13 amino acids. CDR1 and CDR2 (germline): MNHEY, SVGEGT. CDR3 protein: CASSYDSAGGYTF. CDR3 coding DNA: TGTGCCAGCAGTTACGATTCGGCAGGTGGCTACACCTTC.